This T cell receptor (beta chain) was sequenced during a study of vaccination effects on CD4 cells after COVID-19. Turning to the study itself: Antigen-specific CD4+ T cell clonotypes were called by their expansion after viral peptide-pool culture in ViraFEST. Overall study findings and caveats: After vaccination of healthy people, only 1 of 255 vaccine-induced clones cross-reacted with common cold coronaviruses.

Concerning this clone: Its antigen is not known.

Sequencing was performed with immunoSEQ multiplex PCR; in TCRdb, only in-frame clones are kept and a portion is missing. The sample holds tens of thousands of clones, around two thirds seen once. CDR1 and CDR2 (germline): MNHEY, SVGAGI. The CDR3 runs 15 residues. The ends were cut back, 6 bases at V and 4 bases at J, with 18 bases in the middle. It was after 10 days of culture that CD4+ T cells were isolated. Each participant received a vaccine that was either BNT162b2 or mRNA-1273, given as two doses. None of the vaccinated had previously contracted SARS-CoV-2, and their nucleocapsid antibodies tested negative. Researchers swapped half the medium for IL-2 medium on both days 3 and 7.

The sequencing used CD4+ T cells from PBMCs cultured without peptide, collected after COVID-19 vaccination. This clonotype was sampled from a human donor who received a COVID-19 vaccine. This rearrangement joins TRBV6-5 to TRBJ1-2; D may be TRBD1 (5 bases). Here the CDR3 DNA reads TGTGCCAGCAGCACTCTACCGGACAACGCCTATGGCTACACCTTC. The encoded protein is CASSTLPDNAYGYTF.